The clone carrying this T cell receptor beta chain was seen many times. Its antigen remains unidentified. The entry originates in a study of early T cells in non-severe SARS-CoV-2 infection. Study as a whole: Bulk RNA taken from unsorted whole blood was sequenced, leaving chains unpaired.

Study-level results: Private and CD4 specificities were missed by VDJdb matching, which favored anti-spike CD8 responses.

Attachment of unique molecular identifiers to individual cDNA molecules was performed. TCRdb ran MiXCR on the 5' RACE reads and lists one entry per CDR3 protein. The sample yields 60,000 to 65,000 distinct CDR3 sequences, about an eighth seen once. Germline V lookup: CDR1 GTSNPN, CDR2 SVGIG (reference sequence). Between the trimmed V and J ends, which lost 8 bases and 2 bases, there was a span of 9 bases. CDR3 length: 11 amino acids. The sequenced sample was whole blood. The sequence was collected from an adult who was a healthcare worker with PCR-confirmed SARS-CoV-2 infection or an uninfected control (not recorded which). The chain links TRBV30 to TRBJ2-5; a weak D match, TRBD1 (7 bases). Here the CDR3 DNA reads TGTGCCGCGGGACAGCAAGAGACCCAGTACTTC. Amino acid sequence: CAAGQQETQYF.